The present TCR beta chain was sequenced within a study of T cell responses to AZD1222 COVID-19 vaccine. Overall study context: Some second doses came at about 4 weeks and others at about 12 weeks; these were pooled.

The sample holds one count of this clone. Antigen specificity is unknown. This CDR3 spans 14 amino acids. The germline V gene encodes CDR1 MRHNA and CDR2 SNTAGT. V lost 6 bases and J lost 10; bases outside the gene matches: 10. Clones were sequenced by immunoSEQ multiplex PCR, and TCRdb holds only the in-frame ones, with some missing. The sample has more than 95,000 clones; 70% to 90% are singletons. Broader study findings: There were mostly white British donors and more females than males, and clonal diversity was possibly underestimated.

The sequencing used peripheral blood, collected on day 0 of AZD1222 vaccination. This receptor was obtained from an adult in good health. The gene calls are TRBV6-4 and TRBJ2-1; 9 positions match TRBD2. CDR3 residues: CASRGTSYSGEQFF. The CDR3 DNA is TGTGCCAGCAGAGGGACTAGCTATTCGGGCGAGCAGTTCTTC.